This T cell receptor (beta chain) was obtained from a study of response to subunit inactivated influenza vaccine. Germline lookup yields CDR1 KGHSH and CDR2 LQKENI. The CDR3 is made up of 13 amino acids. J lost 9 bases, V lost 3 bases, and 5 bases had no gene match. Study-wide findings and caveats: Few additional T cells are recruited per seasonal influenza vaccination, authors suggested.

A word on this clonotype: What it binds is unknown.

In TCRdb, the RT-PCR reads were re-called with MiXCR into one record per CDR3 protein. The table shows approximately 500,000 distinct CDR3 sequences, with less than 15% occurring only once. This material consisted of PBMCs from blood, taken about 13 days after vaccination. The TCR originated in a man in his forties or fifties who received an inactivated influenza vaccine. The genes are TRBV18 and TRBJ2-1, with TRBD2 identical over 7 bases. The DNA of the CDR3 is TGTGCCAGCTCACCTAGTACTAGCGCTGAGCAGTTCTTC. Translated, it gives CASSPSTSAEQFF.